The clone carrying this T cell receptor beta chain came up a few times. Its cognate antigen is unknown. The data were taken from a study of T cell responses to AZD1222 COVID-19 vaccine. Study findings and constraints: Distributed over spike, vaccine-associated CD4 TCRs predominated at 160-218 and 743-854.

Using immunoSEQ multiplex PCR, the repertoire was profiled, and TCRdb retains in-frame clones only, with some absent. The sample shows more than 85,000 clones, around 90% of them seen only once. The CDR3 consists of 14 residues. Germline V gene data show CDR1 as PRHDT and CDR2 as FYEKMQ (reference sequence). The J segment lost 3 bases and the V segment lost 7 bases, leaving 8 bases of the junction unmatched. The receptor comes from an adult who received the AZD1222 COVID-19 vaccine. The sequencing here drew on peripheral blood, taken 28 days after the second AZD1222 dose. The genes are TRBV13 and TRBJ1-2; 7 bases line up with TRBD1. The CDR3 bases are TGTGCCAGCACCAGGACAGGCCAATACTATGGCTACACCTTC. Protein sequence: CASTRTGQYYGYTF.